Following are 12 T cell receptor beta chains from one sample sequenced in a study of blood T cell repertoires in COVID-19. Profiled with immunoSEQ multiplex PCR; TCRdb holds only in-frame clones, not every one. The sample contains about 160,000 clones, under 80% of which appear only once. Sequencing was performed on peripheral blood. The receptor set was obtained from a man in his 70s with acute or convalescent COVID-19.

The chain carries TRBV29-1 and TRBJ1-4; 9 nucleotides line up with TRBD1. CDR3 length: 12 residues. The V gene end was trimmed by 8 bases and the J gene end by 5 bases; junction bases not matched to a gene: 3. The germline CDR1 and CDR2 sequences are SQVTM and ANQGSEA. CDR3 DNA: TGCAGCATCGGGACAGGGAATGAAAAACTGTTTTTT. Its protein product is CSIGTGNEKLFF.

The rearrangement joins TRBV7-8 to TRBJ1-1; the D is unclear. This CDR3 has 13 amino acids. Trimming removed 5 bases at V and 0 bases at J, with 7 bases between. Germline CDR1 is SGHVS and CDR2 is FQNEAQ. The CDR3 loop is CASSPRVNTEAFF. The CDR3 region has the DNA TGTGCCAGCAGCCCCCGGGTGAACACTGAAGCTTTCTTT.

This clone was seen a few times. This CDR3 is CASSLDGSGSSYEQYF. CDR3 sequence (DNA): TGTGCCAGCAGCTTGGATGGTAGCGGGAGCTCCTACGAGCAGTACTTC. The chain combines TRBV5-6 with TRBJ2-7; 9 bases agree with TRBD2. Germline loops: CDR1 SGHDT, CDR2 YYEEEE. The V gene end was trimmed by 0 bases and the J gene end by 0 bases; junction bases not matched to a gene: 4. The CDR3 has 16 amino acids.

This clone was picked up one time. The rearrangement uses TRBV5-1 and TRBJ2-4, with TRBD1 matching 8 bases. The CDR3 is 18 residues long. The ends lost 2 bases at V and 0 bases at J; junction bases unmatched: 10. Looked up from germline, CDR1 is SGHRS and CDR2 is YFSETQ. CDR3 amino acids: CASSFLGQGGIAKNIQYF. The CDR3 DNA follows: TGCGCCAGCAGCTTTCTAGGACAGGGTGGAATAGCCAAAAACATTCAGTACTTC. The variable domain in full, with the rest retrieved from reference TRBV5-1 and TRBJ2-4, is KAGVTQTPRYLIKTRGQQVTLSCSPISGHRSVSWYQQTPGQGLQFLFEYFSETQRNKGNFPGRFSGRQFSNSRSEMNVSTLELGDSALYLCASSFLGQGGIAKNIQYFGAGTRLSVL.

The chain uses TRBV9 and TRBJ2-2; tentative D call: TRBD1 (5 bases). CDR3 length: 12 amino acids. Trimming cost V 6 bases and J 3 bases, with 6 bases left between them. Looked up from germline, CDR1 is SGDLS and CDR2 is YYNGEE. This CDR3 reads CASKGYTGELFF. CDR3 nucleotide sequence: TGTGCCAGCAAGGGGTACACCGGGGAGCTGTTTTTT.

The chain combines TRBV9 with TRBJ1-1; D is uncertain. This CDR3 has 14 amino acids. Trimming took 2 bases from V and 3 from J, leaving 11 bases between them. CDR1 is SGDLS and CDR2 is YYNGEE in the germline V gene. CDR3 protein: CASSVGPMDTEAFF. The CDR3 coding sequence is TGTGCCAGCAGCGTCGGTCCGATGGACACTGAAGCTTTCTTT.

This clone was seen a handful of times. The chain links TRBV5-1 to TRBJ2-1; perhaps TRBD2 as D (6 bases). The germline V and J ends were trimmed by 4 bases and 7 bases, with 15 bases remaining between them. The CDR3 length is 14 residues. Germline-derived CDR1 and CDR2 are SGHRS and YFSETQ. CDR3 region: CASSPLAGRNEQFF. CDR3 DNA: TGCGCCAGCAGCCCTCTTGCAGGGAGGAATGAGCAGTTCTTC.

The chain has TRBV3-1 (or the pseudogene TRBV3-2) and TRBJ2-7, with D uncertain. There are 14 residues in the CDR3. V was trimmed by 0 bases and J by 2 bases, leaving 8 bases between them. The germline gives CDR1 LGHDT, CDR2 YNNKEL (reference sequence). The CDR3 coding sequence is TGTGCCAGCAGCCAAGATCGGAGTCCCTACGAGCAGTACTTC. It specifies CASSQDRSPYEQYF.

CDR3 sequence: CASSIVGRGGNIQYF. Here the CDR3 DNA reads TGTGCCAGTAGTATTGTGGGCCGGGGGGGAAACATTCAGTACTTC. V and J are TRBV19 and TRBJ2-4, with 8 nucleotides matching TRBD2. CDR1 and CDR2 from the germline V gene are LNHDA and SQIVND (reference sequence). There are 15 residues in the CDR3. V was clipped by 3 bases and J by 6 bases; unmatched bases: 7. Based on the CDR3 plus reference TRBV19 and TRBJ2-4, the full variable domain is DGGITQSPKYLFRKEGQNVTLSCEQNLNHDAMYWYRQDPGQGLRLIYYSQIVNDFQKGDIAEGYSVSREKKESFPLTVTSAQKNPTAFYLCASSIVGRGGNIQYFGAGTRLSVL.

The V gene is TRBV19, the J gene TRBJ1-1, with D possibly being TRBD1 (6 bases). The CDR3 covers 16 residues. V lost 9 bases and J 0 bases, leaving 20 bases between the germline ends. The V gene's germline CDR1 is LNHDA and CDR2 SQIVND (reference sequence). The CDR3 nucleotides are TGTGCCAGCGACCGGGGGGCCCCGTTCATGAACACTGAAGCTTTCTTT. It encodes CASDRGAPFMNTEAFF.

The chain couples TRBV6-1 to TRBJ1-1; D gene ambiguous. The CDR3 totals 15 residues. V gave up 2 bases and J gave up 5 bases, with 15 bases separating them. Germline assignment: CDR1 MNHNS and CDR2 SASEGT. The DNA for the CDR3 is TGTGCCAGCAGTGAATTCGGTCCGGGGAGGACTGAAGCTTTCTTT. The encoded protein is CASSEFGPGRTEAFF.

The chain links TRBV7-2 to TRBJ2-7; D is undetermined. CDR1 is SGHTA and CDR2 is FQGNSA in the germline V gene. Deletions cut 1 base from V and 0 bases from J, with 10 bases between. The CDR3 length is 15 residues. The CDR3 bases are TGTGCCAGCAGCTTAGATAGAGGAACCTCCTACGAGCAGTACTTC. Translated, it gives CASSLDRGTSYEQYF.